Following are 30 T cell receptor beta chains from one sample sequenced in a study of vaccination effects on CD4 cells after COVID-19 (dated by TCRdb to between 2021 and 2024). The library was built by means of the immunoSEQ multiplex PCR assay. Drawn from immuneACCESS, this table holds only the in-frame rearrangements with V and J called that TCRdb kept. Clones are partly lost; checked studies trace under half to an unresolved V gene and leave the rest unexplained. The sample profile shows roughly 59,000 clones; 60% to 80% of them were found once. 2% of the sample belongs to the ten largest clones. In the ViraFEST assay, PBMC were stimulated with viral peptide pools, and TCR sequencing was then used to find antigen-specific CD4+ T cell clonotypes based on their expansion. After around 11 days of culture, CD4+ T cells were isolated with the EasySep CD4+ T cell isolation kit. Participants received two doses of either the BNT162b2 or the mRNA-1273 mRNA SARS-CoV-2 vaccine.

No antigen is known for these receptors. The starting material was CD4+ T cells from PBMCs cultured with HCoV-OC43 spike peptides, obtained after COVID-19 vaccination. The cell subset or site label corresponds to: HCoV-OC43 spike overlapping peptide pool stimulation. The receptors derive from a human donor who received a COVID-19 vaccine.

The rearrangement links TRBV5-4 to TRBJ2-2; possible D gene TRBD2, 5 bases. The length of the CDR3 is 13 residues. V was pared by 2 bases and J by 5 bases, with 7 bases between. The V gene's germline CDR1 is SGHNT and CDR2 YYREEE (reference sequence). The CDR3 is CASSLGGTGELFF. CDR3 sequence (DNA): TGTGCCAGCAGCTTAGGAGGAACCGGGGAGCTGTTTTTT.

This clone was counted only a few times. The DNA is left out, because the CDR3 cannot be placed on it with certainty; the CDR3 is given as TCRdb lists it. The rearrangement links TRBV19 to TRBJ2-2; the table's D call, TRBD2, was not checked against the DNA. Germline V CDR1 and CDR2: LNHDA, SQIVND (reference sequence). Counting both end residues, the CDR3 totals 15 amino acids. The CDR3 protein is CASTSGTSNTGELFF.

This chain joins TRBV2 and TRBJ2-1; 7 nucleotides match TRBD1. V lost 0 bases, J lost 6 bases, and 8 bases stayed unmatched. Germline loops: CDR1 SNHLY, CDR2 FYNNEI. The CDR3 loop spans 16 amino acids. CDR3 amino acids: CASSEAPVAGGNEQFF. The CDR3 DNA reads as TGTGCCAGCAGTGAAGCGCCAGTGGCAGGGGGCAATGAGCAGTTCTTC.

This clone was observed a few times. The rearrangement uses TRBV27 and TRBJ2-5; D may match TRBD1 or TRBD2 (6 bases each). The V and J ends lost 5 bases and 2 bases respectively, with 12 bases between them. The CDR3 runs to 14 residues. The germline gives CDR1 MNHEY, CDR2 SMNVEV (reference sequence). The CDR3 loop reads CASSDRTIQETQYF. The CDR3 DNA follows: TGTGCCAGCAGTGACAGGACTATTCAAGAGACCCAGTACTTC.

The chain carries TRBV5-1 and TRBJ1-6; D ambiguous. Germline lookup yields CDR1 SGHRS and CDR2 YFSETQ. V was pared by 2 bases and J by 3 bases, with 3 bases between. The CDR3 contains 13 residues. DNA of the CDR3: TGCGCCAGCAGCTTTGACTATAATTCACCCCTCCACTTT. Translating it yields CASSFDYNSPLHF.

The rearrangement links TRBV28 to TRBJ1-1, with no clear D. The CDR3 is made up of 15 amino acids. Trimming took 7 bases from V and 1 from J, leaving 16 bases between them. CDR1 MDHEN and CDR2 SYDVKM come from the germline V gene. The CDR3 reads CASKQSPGRNTEAFF. The DNA of the CDR3 is TGTGCCAGCAAGCAGTCCCCAGGTCGGAACACTGAAGCTTTCTTT.

The rearrangement joins TRBV18 to TRBJ1-4, with D maybe TRBD1 (5 bases). The V gene's germline CDR1 is KGHSH and CDR2 LQKENI. Deletions cut 4 bases from V and 3 bases from J, with 15 bases between. The CDR3 length is 16 residues. The CDR3 DNA sequence: TGTGCCAGCTCACTAACCCGGGACGGTGCTAATGAAAAACTGTTTTTT. This codes for CASSLTRDGANEKLFF. The entire variable domain, with the rest obtained from reference TRBV18 and TRBJ1-4, is as follows: NAGVMQNPRHLVRRRGQEARLRCSPMKGHSHVYWYRQLPEEGLKFMVYLQKENIIDESGMPKERFSAEFPKEGPSILRIQQVVRGDSAAYFCASSLTRDGANEKLFFGSGTQLSVL.

The chain joins TRBV27 to TRBJ2-3; D call uncertain. V was shortened by 4 bases and J by 2 bases, with 13 bases between the two germline ends. The CDR3 is made up of 15 amino acids. From germline, CDR1 is MNHEY and CDR2 SMNVEV (reference sequence). CDR3 DNA sequence: TGTGCCAGCAGTTCGGCAGGCGTCCACACAGATACGCAGTATTTT. Encoded protein: CASSSAGVHTDTQYF.

The chain joins TRBV6-5 to TRBJ1-1; the D is unclear. The germline CDR1 and CDR2 sequences are MNHEY and SVGAGI. This CDR3 is 13 amino acids long. V was trimmed by 9 bases and J by 1 base, leaving 12 bases between them. CDR3 in DNA: TGTGCCAGTACCGGGTCACCGAACACTGAAGCTTTCTTT. Translation gives CASTGSPNTEAFF.

This clone was found once. This rearrangement joins TRBV19 to TRBJ2-1, with 11 nucleotides matching TRBD2. The trim removed 9 bases at V and 0 bases at J, leaving 13 bases unmatched. The CDR3 runs 18 residues. CDR1 is LNHDA and CDR2 is SQIVND in the germline V gene (reference sequence). The CDR3: CASSSGRLAGTSYNEQFF. The CDR3, as DNA: TGTGCCAGCTCTAGTGGGCGACTAGCGGGGACCTCCTACAATGAGCAGTTCTTC.

This clone was detected once. J is TRBJ1-2 and V is TRBV7-2; the D is unclear. The CDR3 loop spans 15 amino acids. V dropped 0 bases and J dropped 0 bases, with 8 bases sitting between them. In germline, CDR1 is SGHTA, CDR2 FQGNSA. For the CDR3, the DNA is TGTGCCAGCAGCTTAGCCCGGGAATCTAACTATGGCTACACCTTC. As protein: CASSLARESNYGYTF.

This chain uses TRBV18 with TRBJ1-4; D is undetermined. The germline gives CDR1 KGHSH, CDR2 LQKENI. The CDR3 sequence is 12 residues long. Trimming pared 4 bases from V and 12 bases from J, leaving 12 bases between. CDR3 DNA: TGTGCCAGCTCACGTGCAGGAGGCGAACTGTTTTTT. This codes for CASSRAGGELFF. Variable domain in full (rest from reference TRBV18 and TRBJ1-4): NAGVMQNPRHLVRRRGQEARLRCSPMKGHSHVYWYRQLPEEGLKFMVYLQKENIIDESGMPKERFSAEFPKEGPSILRIQQVVRGDSAAYFCASSRAGGELFFGSGTQLSVL.

This sequence joins TRBV18 and TRBJ2-6; 10 positions match TRBD2. V trimming: 3 bases; J trimming: 0 bases; junction bases outside the gene matches: 14. CDR1 is KGHSH and CDR2 is LQKENI in the germline V gene. The CDR3 runs 21 residues. The CDR3, as DNA: TGTGCCAGCTCACCCGGAGCGGTGACTAGCGGGCTACACTCTGGGGCCAACGTCCTGACTTTC. Its protein product is CASSPGAVTSGLHSGANVLTF. The full variable domain, its missing parts supplied by reference TRBV18 and TRBJ2-6, is NAGVMQNPRHLVRRRGQEARLRCSPMKGHSHVYWYRQLPEEGLKFMVYLQKENIIDESGMPKERFSAEFPKEGPSILRIQQVVRGDSAAYFCASSPGAVTSGLHSGANVLTFGAGSRLTVL.

J is TRBJ2-1 and V is TRBV3-1 (or the pseudogene TRBV3-2); 8 positions agree with TRBD2. Germline V gene sequence: CDR1 LGHDT, CDR2 YNNKEL (reference sequence). Trimming cost V 2 bases and J 6 bases; bases outside gene matches: 3. The CDR3 contains 14 residues. Here the CDR3 DNA reads TGTGCCAGCAGCCAAATAGGACTAGCCAATGAGCAGTTCTTC. Translated, it gives CASSQIGLANEQFF.

V is TRBV24-1 and J is TRBJ1-5; D possibly corresponds to TRBD1 (5 bases). This CDR3 is 13 amino acids long. V lost 3 bases, J lost 7 bases, and 9 bases lay in between. The germline V gene encodes CDR1 KGHDR and CDR2 SFDVKD. CDR3 amino acids: CATSDRAGQPQHF. DNA for the CDR3: TGTGCCACCAGTGATAGGGCAGGGCAGCCCCAGCATTTT.

The V and J genes are TRBV18 and TRBJ2-1, with TRBD2 identical over 8 bases. CDR1 and CDR2 from the germline V gene are KGHSH and LQKENI. The CDR3 consists of 15 residues. V shed 1 base and J 4 bases; nucleotides not matched to a gene: 3. CDR3 in amino acids: CASSPLAGIYNEQFF. CDR3 bases: TGTGCCAGCTCACCACTAGCGGGGATTTACAATGAGCAGTTCTTC.

This clone has a handful of counts. J is TRBJ2-1 and V is TRBV7-8, with 8 bases aligning to TRBD2. Germline V CDR1 and CDR2: SGHVS, FQNEAQ. The CDR3 runs 17 residues. V dropped 1 base and J dropped 0; count of bases not matched to a gene: 5. CDR3 DNA sequence: TGTGCCAGCAGCTTAGGTGGCGGGGGGAGCTCCTACAATGAGCAGTTCTTC. The encoded protein is CASSLGGGGSSYNEQFF.

The rearrangement links TRBV14 to TRBJ2-7, with D perhaps matching TRBD2 (5 bases). The V gene's germline CDR1 is SGHDN and CDR2 FVKESK. The CDR3 totals 13 residues. V lost 1 base and J lost 4, with 8 bases in between. The CDR3 DNA reads TGTGCCAGCAGCCAAGCTCGGGGTTACGAGCAGTACGTC. Its protein product is CASSQARGYEQYV.

The rearrangement joins TRBV5-1 to TRBJ2-7; 8 nucleotides match TRBD1. Trimming took 4 bases from V and 4 from J; bases not matched to a gene: 10. The CDR3 is 15 residues long. Germline V gives CDR1 SGHRS, CDR2 YFSETQ. In DNA form, the CDR3 reads TGCGCCAGCAGCCCGGGCCCCCAGGGGGCATACGAGCAGTACGTC. Encoded protein: CASSPGPQGAYEQYV.

The chain uses TRBV20-1 and TRBJ1-1, with D hard to call. CDR1 is DFQATT, CDR2 SNEGSKA, per germline (reference sequence). The V end lost 3 bases, the J end lost 11 bases, and 10 bases lay between the germline ends. This CDR3 contains 10 residues. CDR3: CSARAIWAFF. In nucleotides, the CDR3 is TGCAGTGCTAGGGCCATCTGGGCTTTCTTT.

This clone was seen a few times. V and J are TRBV24-1 and TRBJ1-5, with no clear D. Germline V gives CDR1 KGHDR, CDR2 SFDVKD. The CDR3 length is 14 residues. The V end lost 3 bases, the J end lost 1 base, and 6 bases lay between the germline ends. The chain's CDR3 is CATSDGLSNQPQHF. In DNA form, the CDR3 reads TGTGCCACCAGTGATGGCCTGAGCAATCAGCCCCAGCATTTT.

The chain employs TRBV5-1 and TRBJ1-4; tentatively, D is TRBD1 (5 bases). Trimming cost V 0 bases and J 3 bases, with 6 bases left between them. From germline, CDR1 is SGHRS and CDR2 YFSETQ. The CDR3 extends over 14 amino acids. The chain's CDR3 is CASSLVGANEKLFF. The CDR3 nucleotides read TGCGCCAGCAGCTTGGTAGGGGCTAATGAAAAACTGTTTTTT.

This clone was seen a single time. This rearrangement joins TRBV7-2 to TRBJ2-2; 9 bases agree with TRBD1. The junction had 6 bases not matched to a gene; V was cut back by 3 bases and J by 4 bases. This CDR3 is built from 16 residues. Germline loops: CDR1 SGHTA, CDR2 FQGNSA. Written as DNA, the CDR3 is TGTGCCAGCAGCTTTAACAGGGGGCGTAGCACCGGGGAGCTGTTTTTT. Translated, it gives CASSFNRGRSTGELFF.

This sequence joins TRBV4-1 and TRBJ2-7; a possible D gene is TRBD2 (6 bases). This CDR3 region has 13 residues. From germline, CDR1 is MGHRA and CDR2 YSYEKL. Trimming stripped 4 bases from V and 5 bases from J, with 12 bases between. The CDR3 bases are TGCGCCAGCAGCCTGAGAGGAGGGGACGAGCAGTACGTC. Amino acid sequence: CASSLRGGDEQYV.

This clone was observed a single time. This sequence joins TRBV2 and TRBJ2-1, with D tentatively TRBD1 (6 bases). The germline gives CDR1 SNHLY, CDR2 FYNNEI. V lost 6 bases, J lost 12 bases, and 15 bases lay in between. The CDR3 loop spans 12 amino acids. In nucleotides, the CDR3 is TGTGCCAGCAGCGCCCAAGAGGGGGTGCAGTTCTTC. It is translated as CASSAQEGVQFF. Based on the CDR3 plus reference TRBV2 and TRBJ2-1, the full variable domain is EPEVTQTPSHQVTQMGQEVILRCVPISNHLYFYWYRQILGQKVEFLVSFYNNEISEKSEIFDDQFSVERPDGSNFTLKIRSTKLEDSAMYFCASSAQEGVQFFGPGTRLTVL.

This sequence joins TRBV9 and TRBJ1-1, with D perhaps matching TRBD1 (5 bases). CDR1 and CDR2 (germline): SGDLS, YYNGEE. This CDR3 spans 16 amino acids. Trimming pared 3 bases from V and 1 base from J, leaving 16 bases between. The CDR3 is CASSGDGRGTNTEAFF. The CDR3 nucleotides read TGTGCCAGCAGCGGAGACGGCCGTGGGACGAACACTGAAGCTTTCTTT.

This sequence joins TRBV7-2 and TRBJ2-7; D uncertain. Per germline, CDR1 SGHTA and CDR2 FQGNSA. V was clipped by 0 bases and J by 4 bases, with 13 bases between them. This CDR3 comprises 15 residues. In nucleotides, the CDR3 is TGTGCCAGCAGCTTAGCGGCTCCAGGACGTTACGAGCAGTACGTC. Encoded protein: CASSLAAPGRYEQYV.

The chain carries TRBV7-3 and TRBJ2-2, with TRBD1 as a possible D gene (5 bases). Germline assignment: CDR1 SGHTA and CDR2 FQGTGA. This CDR3 has 16 residues. V lost 0 bases and J lost 4, with 12 bases in between. The CDR3 region has the DNA TGTGCCAGCAGCTTAACCCTAGGGGCAGGCACCGGGGAGCTGTTTTTT. Residues: CASSLTLGAGTGELFF.

In this sample, this clone turned up once. V usage is TRBV10-3 and J usage is TRBJ2-2; D might be TRBD1 or TRBD2, each matching 6 bases. V lost 3 bases to trimming and J lost 7 bases, with 15 bases between them. This CDR3 contains 15 residues. The germline gives CDR1 ENHRY, CDR2 SYGVKD. The CDR3 loop reads CAISEAAGEVGELFF. Here the CDR3 DNA reads TGTGCCATCAGTGAAGCGGCAGGGGAGGTCGGGGAGCTGTTTTTT.

The chain couples TRBV6-5 to TRBJ2-2; D call uncertain. This CDR3 is built from 15 residues. V was trimmed by 3 bases and J by 13 bases, leaving 21 bases between them. Germline values: CDR1 MNHEY, CDR2 SVGAGI. Here the CDR3 reads CASSYSAANWVVLFF. DNA for the CDR3: TGTGCCAGCAGTTATTCCGCAGCGAACTGGGTGGTGCTGTTTTTT.